This entry lists 21 T cell receptor beta chains sequenced from one sample in a study of shared clonotypes between healthy human individuals. This table comes from immunoSEQ multiplex PCR, and its TCRdb copy is limited to in-frame clones, with some not included. The sample contains roughly 2,300,000 clones, 85% to 95% of which appear only once. Sequencing input: naive CD4+ T cells from PBMCs. Subset given: CD45RA+ positively selected. These receptors came from a man aged 18-30 years in good health. Some clones in this sample may be carry-over from other donors' samples.

The chain joins TRBV19 to TRBJ2-2; D is perhaps TRBD1 or TRBD2 (6 bases each). CDR1 LNHDA and CDR2 SQIVND come from the germline V gene (reference sequence). The length of the CDR3 is 15 residues. The germline V and J ends were trimmed by 3 bases and 2 bases, with 10 bases remaining between them. CDR3 sequence reads: CASSMRDTNTGELFF. CDR3 coding DNA: TGTGCCAGTAGTATGCGGGACACCAACACCGGGGAGCTGTTTTTT.

The chain is built from TRBV7-9 and TRBJ2-1; D is uncertain. CDR1 is SEHNR, CDR2 FQNEAQ, per germline (reference sequence). Trimming left V 3 bases short and J 8 bases short, with 5 bases between. The CDR3 sequence is 11 residues long. CDR3 protein: CASSFMYEQFF. DNA for the CDR3: TGTGCCAGCAGCTTTATGTATGAGCAGTTCTTC.

This clone has a single count. The chain uses TRBV28 and TRBJ2-2, with D possibly matching TRBD2 (5 bases). Trimming removed 1 base at V and 6 bases at J, with 6 bases between. Germline CDR1 MDHEN, CDR2 SYDVKM. The CDR3 loop spans 13 amino acids. This chain's CDR3 is CASSLSGSGELFF. CDR3 sequence (DNA): TGTGCCAGCAGTTTATCGGGGTCCGGGGAGCTGTTTTTT.

Concerning this clone: This specimen includes other DNA sequences encoding the same CDR3. The J gene is TRBJ1-1, the V gene TRBV7-2, with D unclear. Trimming cost V 5 bases and J 0 bases, with 10 bases left between them. The CDR3 loop spans 14 amino acids. Germline lookup yields CDR1 SGHTA and CDR2 FQGNSA. CDR3 sequence: CASSLLRVNTEAFF. As DNA, the CDR3 is TGTGCCAGCAGCCTCTTACGTGTGAACACTGAAGCTTTCTTT.

The V call is TRBV5-1, the J call TRBJ1-1; 7 bases line up with TRBD1. J lost 4 bases, V lost 4 bases, and 7 bases had no gene match. The CDR3 has 14 residues. Germline-derived CDR1 and CDR2 are SGHRS and YFSETQ. CDR3 in amino acids: CASSGTVGGTEAFF. The CDR3 DNA reads TGCGCCAGCAGCGGGACAGTCGGTGGCACTGAAGCTTTCTTT.

This chain links TRBV12-5 with TRBJ2-3, with a tentative D call TRBD1 (6 bases). The ends were cut back, 8 bases at V and 1 base at J, with 10 bases in the middle. The CDR3 covers 13 residues. Germline V gene lookup returns CDR1 LGHNT and CDR2 FRNRAP. CDR3 sequence reads: CASRPGGTDTQYF. DNA of the CDR3: TGTGCTAGTCGGCCAGGGGGCACAGATACGCAGTATTTT.

The CDR3 nucleotides read TGTGCCAGCAGCGTAGCTGCCGGTGAGACCCAGTACTTC. This encodes CASSVAAGETQYF. V is TRBV9 and J is TRBJ2-5; D is uncertain. Germline loops: CDR1 SGDLS, CDR2 YYNGEE. This CDR3 contains 13 residues. Trimming pared 0 bases from V and 5 bases from J, leaving 8 bases between.

This chain links TRBV28 with TRBJ2-6; 10 bases are shared with TRBD1. The germline V gene encodes CDR1 MDHEN and CDR2 SYDVKM. CDR3 size: 15 residues. V gave up 8 bases and J gave up 4 bases; unmatched junction bases: 5. The CDR3 region is CASDRQGAGANVLTF. The CDR3 region has the DNA TGTGCCAGCGATAGACAGGGGGCCGGGGCCAACGTCCTGACTTTC.

V usage is TRBV5-1 and J usage is TRBJ1-2; D unclear. The germline gives CDR1 SGHRS, CDR2 YFSETQ. The V gene lost 5 bases and the J gene lost 7 bases, with 6 bases spanning the gap. CDR3 length equals 10 residues. The CDR3 spells CASRGSGYTF. Here the CDR3 DNA reads TGCGCCAGCAGAGGATCTGGCTACACCTTC. Based on the CDR3 plus reference TRBV5-1 and TRBJ1-2, the full variable domain is KAGVTQTPRYLIKTRGQQVTLSCSPISGHRSVSWYQQTPGQGLQFLFEYFSETQRNKGNFPGRFSGRQFSNSRSEMNVSTLELGDSALYLCASRGSGYTFGSGTRLTVV.

The V call is TRBV27, the J call TRBJ2-3; a possible D gene is TRBD2 (7 bases). Germline lookup yields CDR1 MNHEY and CDR2 SMNVEV (reference sequence). V was pared by 2 bases and J by 6 bases, with 15 bases between. The CDR3 is made up of 15 amino acids. The chain's CDR3 is CASSLGGGGLDTQYF. CDR3 in DNA: TGTGCCAGCAGTTTAGGGGGCGGGGGTTTGGATACGCAGTATTTT.

DNA for the CDR3: TGTGCCAGTAGTTGGGGGACAGGGGAGGCTCAGCCCCAGCATTTT. Translation: CASSWGTGEAQPQHF. The chain has TRBV19 and TRBJ1-5, with 10 positions matching TRBD1. V dropped 5 bases and J dropped 6; count of bases not matched to a gene: 7. The CDR3 is 15 amino acids. Germline loops: CDR1 LNHDA, CDR2 SQIVND (reference sequence).

The CDR3 DNA is TGCAGCGTGCTTAAGGGACAGGGGCTTGGCTACACCTTC. Encoded protein: CSVLKGQGLGYTF. The V and J genes are TRBV29-1 and TRBJ1-2; 10 nucleotides line up with TRBD1. Germline CDR1 SQVTM, CDR2 ANQGSEA. The junction had 8 bases not matched to a gene; V was cut back by 6 bases and J by 7 bases. The CDR3 is 13 amino acids.

The chain carries TRBV28 and TRBJ1-2; perhaps TRBD1 as D (5 bases). V lost 2 bases and J lost 4, with 14 bases in between. Germline CDR1 MDHEN, CDR2 SYDVKM. CDR3 length: 15 residues. CDR3 loop: CASSLGAKSGYGYTF. For the CDR3, the DNA is TGTGCCAGCAGTTTAGGGGCAAAGTCAGGCTATGGCTACACCTTC.

This chain uses TRBV9 with TRBJ2-5; 9 bases are a match to TRBD2. The CDR3 contains 14 residues. J was trimmed by 5 bases and V by 7 bases; bases with no gene match: 9. Per the germline V gene, CDR1 is SGDLS and CDR2 is YYNGEE. The CDR3 nucleotides are TGTGCCAGCTCCGCGGGAGGGGATAAGGAGACCCAGTACTTC. Its protein product is CASSAGGDKETQYF.

The gene calls are TRBV7-2 and TRBJ1-1; tentative D call: TRBD1 (6 bases). V was cut by 1 base and J by 11 bases, with 11 bases left in between. The CDR3 length is 12 residues. CDR1 SGHTA and CDR2 FQGNSA come from the germline V gene. In nucleotides, the CDR3 is TGTGCCAGCAGCTTAGATGGGGGGCCGGCTTTCTTT. It encodes CASSLDGGPAFF.

Concerning this clone: This same CDR3 is encoded by further DNA sequences in the sample. This sequence joins TRBV9 and TRBJ2-1, with D uncertain. Trimming stripped 3 bases from V and 0 bases from J, with 10 bases between. CDR1 is SGDLS and CDR2 is YYNGEE in the germline V gene. This CDR3 has 15 residues. CDR3 in DNA: TGTGCCAGCAGCGCCCGAGGTAGCTCCTACAATGAGCAGTTCTTC. Amino acids: CASSARGSSYNEQFF. Together with reference TRBV9 and TRBJ2-1, the CDR3 gives the full variable domain: DSGVTQTPKHLITATGQRVTLRCSPRSGDLSVYWYQQSLDQGLQFLIQYYNGEERAKGNILERFSAQQFPDLHSELNLSSLELGDSALYFCASSARGSSYNEQFFGPGTRLTVL.

This chain uses TRBV5-4 with TRBJ2-5; D might be TRBD2 (6 bases). CDR3 size: 17 residues. The V and J ends lost 0 bases and 7 bases respectively, with 22 bases between them. Looked up from germline, CDR1 is SGHNT and CDR2 is YYREEE (reference sequence). The CDR3 region has the DNA TGTGCCAGCAGCTTGGCCGGGGCGGGCGGGGCAGGATGGACCCAGTACTTC. It codes for CASSLAGAGGAGWTQYF.

This chain uses TRBV28 with TRBJ2-4; D remains ambiguous. The ends were cut back, 6 bases at V and 0 bases at J, with 21 bases in the middle. Germline V gives CDR1 MDHEN, CDR2 SYDVKM. This CDR3 is built from 18 residues. CDR3 protein: CASSHRIQRVLAKNIQYF. As DNA, the CDR3 is TGTGCCAGCAGCCACAGAATTCAACGGGTTCTAGCCAAAAACATTCAGTACTTC. Full variable domain (remainder filled in from reference TRBV28 and TRBJ2-4): DVKVTQSSRYLVKRTGEKVFLECVQDMDHENMFWYRQDPGLGLRLIYFSYDVKMKEKGDIPEGYSVSREKKERFSLILESASTNQTSMYLCASSHRIQRVLAKNIQYFGAGTRLSVL.

The chain couples TRBV2 to TRBJ2-1, with 9 bases matching TRBD2. Germline-derived CDR1 and CDR2 are SNHLY and FYNNEI. The CDR3 has 16 amino acids. The ends lost 7 bases at V and 9 bases at J; junction bases unmatched: 16. The CDR3 bases are TGTGCCAGCACCGGGGGAGGCGGGAGGGGACTTCCTGAGCAGTTCTTC. Residues: CASTGGGGRGLPEQFF. Using reference TRBV2 and TRBJ2-1 for the parts outside the CDR3, the full variable domain is EPEVTQTPSHQVTQMGQEVILRCVPISNHLYFYWYRQILGQKVEFLVSFYNNEISEKSEIFDDQFSVERPDGSNFTLKIRSTKLEDSAMYFCASTGGGGRGLPEQFFGPGTRLTVL.

The chain carries TRBV15 and TRBJ1-3, with D hard to call. This CDR3 has 13 amino acids. V was clipped by 1 base and J by 3 bases, with 4 bases between them. Germline V lookup: CDR1 LNHNV, CDR2 YYDKDF (reference sequence). The CDR3, as DNA: TGTGCCACCAGCAGAGGGGGTGGAAACACCATATATTTT. It translates to CATSRGGGNTIYF.

This chain joins TRBV6-1 and TRBJ2-1; TRBD2 is a possible D gene (5 bases). The CDR3 covers 14 residues. The germline V gene encodes CDR1 MNHNS and CDR2 SASEGT. V dropped 8 bases and J dropped 0 bases, with 11 bases sitting between them. For the CDR3, the DNA is TGTGCCAGCTATGAAGGGAGCTCCTACAATGAGCAGTTCTTC. Residues: CASYEGSSYNEQFF.